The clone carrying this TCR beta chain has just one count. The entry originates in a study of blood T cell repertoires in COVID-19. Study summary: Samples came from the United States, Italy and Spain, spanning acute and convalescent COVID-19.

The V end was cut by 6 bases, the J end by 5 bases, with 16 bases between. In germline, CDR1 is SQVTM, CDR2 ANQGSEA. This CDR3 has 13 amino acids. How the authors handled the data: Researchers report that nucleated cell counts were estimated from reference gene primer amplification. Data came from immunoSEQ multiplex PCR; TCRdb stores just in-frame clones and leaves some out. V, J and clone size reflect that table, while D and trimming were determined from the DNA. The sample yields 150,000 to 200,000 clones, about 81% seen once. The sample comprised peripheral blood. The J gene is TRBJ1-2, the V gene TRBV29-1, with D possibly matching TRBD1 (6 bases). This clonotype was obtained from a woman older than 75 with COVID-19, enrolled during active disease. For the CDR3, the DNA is TGCAGCGTGTGGACAGCATTTGTTTATGGCTACACCTTC. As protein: CSVWTAFVYGYTF.